A selection of T cell receptor beta chains follows, all from one sample in a study of blood T cells in healthy people across ages. TCRdb fed the 5' RACE reads into MiXCR, producing one record per CDR3 protein. The repertoire holds 710,000 or so distinct CDR3 sequences, 22% seen once, with around 22% in the top ten. Sample: blood. The receptors derive from a man between 65 and 79 years old in good health. Each CDR3 is given with its conserved first and last residue. Each record gives: D gene, V gene, clone size, J gene, CDR3 DNA, CDR3 protein. D genes are given only for firm matches. The size field is filled for only some rows; it gives once, few, many or a size class.

.	TRBV3-1	.	TRBJ1-6	TGTGCCAGCAGCCAAGATGGAAGTTGGCAGTTTAATTCACCCCTCCACTTT	CASSQDGSWQFNSPLHF
TRBD1	TRBV3-1	.	TRBJ1-1	TGTGCCAGCAGCCAAATGACAGGGGGCACTGAAGCTTTCTTT	CASSQMTGGTEAFF
.	TRBV7-2	.	TRBJ2-3	TGTGCCAGCAGCTTAGGCGTCGGCCATGGTGCAGATACGCAGTATTTT	CASSLGVGHGADTQYF
.	TRBV7-3	many	TRBJ2-1	TGTGCCAGCAGCATCTCCGGGACTTTTCCCAATGAGCAGTTCTTC	CASSISGTFPNEQFF
.	TRBV14	few	TRBJ2-1	TGTGCCAGCAGCCAAGCATATGACAATGAGCAGTTCTTC	CASSQAYDNEQFF
.	TRBV12-3/TRBV12-4	.	TRBJ2-2	TGTGCCAGCAGTGGACTAAGGCTGGCCGGGGAGCTGTTTTTT	CASSGLRLAGELFF
TRBD2	TRBV28	.	TRBJ2-1	TGTGCCAGCAGATTCAGTAGCGGGAGGGCGTTCTTC	CASRFSSGRAFF
TRBD2	TRBV4-1	.	TRBJ2-1	TGCGCCAGCAGCCAAGAGGCGGGGGGGAGTAGTAGTGAGCAGTTCTTC	CASSQEAGGSSSEQFF
.	TRBV10-3	.	TRBJ1-2	TGTGCCATCAGGACGAACAGGGATAACTATGGCTACACCTTC	CAIRTNRDNYGYTF
.	TRBV2	.	TRBJ1-1	TGTGCCAGCATACCGGACACAAACACTGAAGCTTTCTTT	CASIPDTNTEAFF
.	TRBV5-5	.	TRBJ2-3	TGTGCCAGCAGTTTCACAGGTCTAGTTATAGATACGCAGTATTTT	CASSFTGLVIDTQYF
.	TRBV11-2	many	TRBJ2-1	TGTGCCAGCACTCGCGGTGTCGAGCAGTTCTTC	CASTRGVEQFF
TRBD2	TRBV6-6	many	TRBJ2-1	TGTGCCAGCAGTTCCGGGACTAGCGGGAAAGTAGAGCAGTTCTTC	CASSSGTSGKVEQFF
TRBD1	TRBV7-3	.	TRBJ2-5	TGTGCCAGCAGCTTAACGAGGGGGCATGGGAGAGAGACCCAGTACTTC	CASSLTRGHGRETQYF
.	TRBV7-9	few	TRBJ2-3	TGTGCCAGCAGCTTATCCTTTGACTTGACTAGCACAGATACGCAGTATTTT	CASSLSFDLTSTDTQYF
.	TRBV2	.	TRBJ1-2	TGTGCCAGTGCAGAGAACTATGGCTACACCTTC	CASAENYGYTF
TRBD2	TRBV7-2	many	TRBJ2-2	TGTGCCAGCAGCTTAACAGGGACCCTAGCGGGAGCGGGCGGGGAGCTGTTTTTT	CASSLTGTLAGAGGELFF
.	TRBV12-3/TRBV12-4	.	TRBJ2-3	TGTGCCAGCAGATCAGAATCCCCAGATACGCAGTATTTT	CASRSESPDTQYF
TRBD1	TRBV12-3/TRBV12-4	many	TRBJ1-4	TGTGCCAGCAGCCACAGGGGGCCGACGGAAAAACTGTTTTTT	CASSHRGPTEKLFF
.	TRBV20-1	.	TRBJ1-1	TGCAGTGCTAGTGGCCGAGACAGCATGAACACTGAAGCTTTCTTT	CSASGRDSMNTEAFF
TRBD1	TRBV3-1	few	TRBJ1-3	TGTGCCAGCAGCCCGGACAGGAGATCTCGAAACACCATATATTTT	CASSPDRRSRNTIYF
.	TRBV7-9	.	TRBJ1-3	TGTGCCAGCAGCTTATCCAGTCCTGGAAACACCATATATTTT	CASSLSSPGNTIYF
TRBD1	TRBV20-1	.	TRBJ1-4	TGCAGTGCTAGAGCGTTTTCAGGGGGAAATGAAAAACTGTTTTTT	CSARAFSGGNEKLFF
.	TRBV7-2	.	TRBJ1-1	TGTGCCAGCAGCTTATTCTCCCAGAACACTGAAGCTTTCTTT	CASSLFSQNTEAFF
TRBD2	TRBV4-1	.	TRBJ2-3	TGCGCCAGCAGCCACCAAGCGGGGGGTTTCACAGATACGCAGTATTTT	CASSHQAGGFTDTQYF
.	TRBV4-2	few	TRBJ1-2	TGTGCCAGCAGCCAATCAGGGAGTCCAAACTATGGCTACACCTTC	CASSQSGSPNYGYTF
.	TRBV9	few	TRBJ2-7	TGTGCCAGCAGCGTAGGGTCTGATACCCCATCCTACGAGCAGTACTTC	CASSVGSDTPSYEQYF
TRBD1	TRBV5-1	few	TRBJ2-3	TGCGCCAGCAGCGGCCAGACAGGACAGGGCTCAGATACGCAGTATTTT	CASSGQTGQGSDTQYF
TRBD1	TRBV5-1	.	TRBJ1-2	TGCGCCAGCAGCTTGGCCGCAGGGGGCGCTTTACAAGGCTACACCTTC	CASSLAAGGALQGYTF
.	TRBV19	many	TRBJ1-2	TGTGCCAGTAGTATAGACCGGGACCGCTACTATGGCTACACCTTC	CASSIDRDRYYGYTF
TRBD2	TRBV20-1	.	TRBJ2-1	TGCAGTGCTAGAGATGGTAGCCGGGGGGGGTACAATGAGCAGCTCTTC	CSARDGSRGGYNEQLF
.	TRBV14	few	TRBJ2-1	TGTGCCAGCAGCCAAGGGGCAGCGGCTTCCTACAATGAGCAGTTCTTC	CASSQGAAASYNEQFF
.	TRBV3-1	few	TRBJ2-4	TGTGCCAGCAGCTTCCAAGGGGAAGCCAAAAACATTCAGTACTTC	CASSFQGEAKNIQYF
TRBD2	TRBV12-3/TRBV12-4	many	TRBJ2-4	TGTGCCAGCAGTTTATTCTCTCAGTCGGGGGGGATAGCCAAAAACATTCAGTACTTC	CASSLFSQSGGIAKNIQYF
.	TRBV28	.	TRBJ2-3	TGTGCCAGCAGTTCGGAGCCCGAAGATCTCACAGATACGCAGTATTTT	CASSSEPEDLTDTQYF
.	TRBV4-1	few	TRBJ1-5	TGCGCCAGCAGCCAAGATCAGGGGTTCCAGCCCCAGCATTTT	CASSQDQGFQPQHF
.	TRBV24-1	.	TRBJ2-3	TGTGCCACCAGTGATTCTAGCAGAGGGGGCACAGATACGCAGTATTTT	CATSDSSRGGTDTQYF
TRBD1	TRBV2	.	TRBJ2-5	TGTGCCAGCTCCGGACAGGGAGGACCCCAAGAGACCCAGTACTTC	CASSGQGGPQETQYF
.	TRBV6-6	.	TRBJ2-7	TGTGCCAGCAGTTCGTCGCTGGGCAGGGCGGCCTACGAGCAGTACTTC	CASSSSLGRAAYEQYF
.	TRBV13	few	TRBJ1-5	TGTGCCAGCAGCCGCCGACAGGAAGATGGGCATCAGCCCCAGCATTTT	CASSRRQEDGHQPQHF
.	TRBV5-1	few	TRBJ2-2	TGCGCCAGCAGCCCGATGGGCGGTGACACCGGGGAGCTGTTTTTT	CASSPMGGDTGELFF
.	TRBV14	.	TRBJ2-3	TGTGCCAGCAGCCCCCAGCGGAGTTCGGGGACAGATACGCAGTATTTT	CASSPQRSSGTDTQYF
TRBD2	TRBV4-1	.	TRBJ2-5	TGCGCCAGCAGCCAAGATCAGCTAGCGGGAGTAGCCCTTCAAGAGACCCAGTACTTC	CASSQDQLAGVALQETQYF
.	TRBV5-6	.	TRBJ1-4	TGTGCCAGCAGGACCTACAGGGACGGTAATGAAAAACTGTTTTTT	CASRTYRDGNEKLFF
TRBD2	TRBV15	.	TRBJ2-3	TGTGCCACCAGCAGACAAGCATCCCTAGCGGGAGTGAAAGATACGCAGTATTTT	CATSRQASLAGVKDTQYF
.	TRBV13	few	TRBJ1-2	TGTGCCAGCAGCAATAACGTACCGGGACATTATGGCTACACCTTC	CASSNNVPGHYGYTF
.	TRBV29-1	.	TRBJ1-2	TGCAGCGTTGAAGATCTTGGGGGATATGGGTATGGCTACACCTTC	CSVEDLGGYGYGYTF
.	TRBV6-6	few	TRBJ1-1	TGTGCCAGCAGACTAACTCCCGGTACTGAAGCTTTCTTT	CASRLTPGTEAFF
.	TRBV2	few	TRBJ1-5	TGTGCCAGCAGTGAGGAATATCAGCCCCAGCATTTT	CASSEEYQPQHF
.	TRBV7-9	.	TRBJ1-1	TGTGCCAGCAGCTCGTACCGGAGGGACACTGAAGCTTTCTTT	CASSSYRRDTEAFF
TRBD2	TRBV6-1	few	TRBJ2-3	TGTGCCAGCAGTGAACCGGGACTAGCGACAGATACGCAGTATTTT	CASSEPGLATDTQYF
TRBD2	TRBV7-2	.	TRBJ2-3	TGTGCCAGCAGCTTTCTACTAGCGGGTAGTGTGGCGGATACGCAGTATTTT	CASSFLLAGSVADTQYF
.	TRBV3-1	few	TRBJ2-4	TGTGCCAGCAGCCAAGTTGGGGGACTAGCCAAAAACATTCAGTACTTC	CASSQVGGLAKNIQYF
.	TRBV2	.	TRBJ2-3	TGTGCCAGCAGTGATCGGGGGCGCTACACAGATACGCAGTATTTT	CASSDRGRYTDTQYF